The sequence of this TCR beta chain was determined in a study of T cells after yellow fever vaccination (dated by TCRdb to about 2019). General notes on the study: The SMART-Seq v4 Ultra Low Input RNA kit was used to prepare libraries from fractions with low cell numbers. To follow T-cell clones before and after primary and booster YFV17D yellow fever vaccination, bulk TCR alpha and beta repertoires were sequenced over time. Two healthy male donors made up the cohort, one aged 18 to 29 years and the other aged 30 to 39 years. Bulk PBMC replicates and cell subsets were isolated from blood drawn at multiple timepoints before and after both primary and secondary immunization.

Explained via the paper, the treatment or condition label denotes: live attenuated yellow fever vaccine strain. At every blood-draw timepoint, two biological replicates of bulk PBMCs were collected. PBMCs were isolated from peripheral blood using a standard Ficoll-Paque protocol. RNA was extracted with TriZol from bulk PBMCs, CD4 and CD8 fractions, and dextramer-positive and dextramer-negative fractions. Regarding this clonotype: Its antigen is currently not known. No clone much larger than this one lies a single base away; base qualities are absent.

Results the study describes overall, beyond this receptor: Compared with the primary T-cell response, the secondary T-cell response was weaker but faster, peaking on day 5 rather than day 15. Because only a couple of donors were included in the study, the extent to which the findings can be generalized is limited. After the booster, most clones that had expanded after primary vaccination were detected again (about 97% of CD4 and roughly 86% of CD8), suggesting broad maintenance of memory. Computational filtering was needed because FACS-sorted repertoires could contain abundant contaminating clonotypes from the bulk population. A small share of clonotypes occurred in both CD4 and CD8 compartments, likely arising from convergent recombination.

Sequenced using an Illumina NovaSeq 6000. Synthesis of TCR cDNA relied on 5'RACE template switching, a step that introduced a universal primer site along with unique molecular identifiers. cDNA synthesis was primed from both the TCR alpha and TCR beta constant segments. Two PCR steps were used to amplify libraries, with sample barcodes and sequencing adapters being added in the second step. Sequencing of the libraries was done on either Illumina HiSeq 2500 (2x100 bp) or NovaSeq (2x150 bp). The authors' pipeline ran thus. Demultiplexing of reads and collapsing into UMI consensus sequences were performed with MIGEC, and V(D)J alignment was carried out with MiXCR. Using edgeR on replicate PBMC samples, clonotypes were called vaccine-responding if FDR was below 0.01 and the log2 fold change was above 5 up to day 15. CD4 or CD8 identity was assigned to each bulk clonotype according to whether the clonotype was present at higher abundance in the sequenced CD4 repertoire or the sequenced CD8 repertoire. TCRdb took the public reads, trimmed them with fastp at Q25, ran MiXCR for clone calling and kept in-frame beta chains. Rows are combined by CDR3 protein, so each entry shows the most common genes and DNA. TCRdb's processing, not the study's, gives the V and J calls here. A total of about 340,000 distinct CDR3 sequences appear in this sample, about 4% of them only once. The leading ten clones occupy approximately 25% of the sample.

A distance of 13 bases separates the germline ends of V and J, which lose 3 bases and 1 base respectively. The CDR1 and CDR2 encoded by the germline V gene are SGHRS and YFSETQ. The CDR3 spans 15 residues, from the cysteine through the phenylalanine. The read is trimmed to its CDR3 DNA, 45 bases read in frame from base 1. This sequence originates from a man between 18 and 35 years old who received the YFV17D yellow fever vaccine. The sample was PBMCs, taken 5 days after the yellow fever booster vaccination. The chain uses TRBV5-1 and TRBJ2-5; TRBD2 is a possible D gene, resting on 6 matching bases. The base sequence is TGCGCCAGCAGCTCACTAGGAGGGAGCCAAGAGACCCAGTACTTC. Its coded protein is CASSSLGGSQETQYF.